This is a list of T cell receptor beta chains from one sample in a study of shared clonotypes between healthy human individuals. Profiling relied on immunoSEQ multiplex PCR, and the TCRdb table lists in-frame clones only, not all of them. This sample has about 2,100,000 clones; under 95% occur once, and the top ten carry 1.5% to 2%. Sequencing used naive CD8+ T cells from PBMCs. These receptors were collected from a young man in good health. Some clones in this sample may be carry-over from other donors' samples. The CDR3 runs from the conserved cysteine through the conserved F or W. Fields, in order: CDR3 protein, CDR3 DNA, J gene, V gene, D gene, clone size. A D gene is named only where the DNA matches it firmly. Size is omitted from some rows. Given values are once, few, many or a class for expanded clones.

CDR3aa: CASSVQATEDIPTNYGYTF
CDR3nt: TGTGCCAGCAGCGTCCAGGCCACAGAGGACATTCCTACTAACTATGGCTACACCTTC
j_gene: TRBJ1-2
v_gene: TRBV9
d_gene: NA
abundance: NA

CDR3aa: CASSADRDGVAFF
CDR3nt: TGTGCCAGCAGCGCGGACAGGGACGGCGTAGCTTTCTTT
j_gene: TRBJ1-1
v_gene: TRBV7-9
d_gene: TRBD1
abundance: few

CDR3aa: CASGTGGSNEQFF
CDR3nt: TGTGCCAGCGGGACAGGGGGCTCCAATGAGCAGTTCTTC
j_gene: TRBJ2-1
v_gene: TRBV5-6
d_gene: TRBD1
abundance: NA

CDR3aa: CAISESGPYEQYF
CDR3nt: TGTGCCATCAGTGAGTCGGGACCTTACGAGCAGTACTTC
j_gene: TRBJ2-7
v_gene: TRBV10-3
d_gene: NA
abundance: NA

CDR3aa: CASSPLGETQYF
CDR3nt: TGTGCCAGCAGCCCCCTCGGGGAGACCCAGTACTTC
j_gene: TRBJ2-5
v_gene: TRBV16
d_gene: NA
abundance: NA

CDR3aa: CASSEPSQGTAGTEAFF
CDR3nt: TGCGCCAGCAGTGAGCCATCACAGGGAACCGCGGGGACTGAAGCTTTCTTT
j_gene: TRBJ1-1
v_gene: TRBV10-1
d_gene: NA
abundance: NA

CDR3aa: CASGALVRAQYF
CDR3nt: TGTGCCTCCGGTGCCTTGGTTAGGGCGCAGTATTTT
j_gene: TRBJ2-3
v_gene: TRBV27
d_gene: NA
abundance: NA

CDR3aa: CASSLFEGRDWAQYF
CDR3nt: TGTGCCAGCAGTTTATTCGAGGGACGGGATTGGGCCCAGTACTTC
j_gene: TRBJ2-5
v_gene: TRBV28
d_gene: NA
abundance: NA

CDR3aa: CASSLLGYSYEQYF
CDR3nt: TGTGCCAGCAGCTTGCTAGGTTACTCCTACGAGCAGTACTTC
j_gene: TRBJ2-7
v_gene: TRBV5-6
d_gene: NA
abundance: NA

CDR3aa: CASSPVAGPLPDTQYF
CDR3nt: TGTGCCAGCTCACCAGTGGCAGGCCCCCTCCCAGATACGCAGTATTTT
j_gene: TRBJ2-3
v_gene: TRBV18
d_gene: NA
abundance: NA

CDR3aa: CASSGKGRQNIQYF
CDR3nt: TGTGCCAGCAGCGGAAAGGGGCGCCAAAACATTCAGTACTTC
j_gene: TRBJ2-4
v_gene: TRBV9
d_gene: NA
abundance: NA

CDR3aa: CASSALGGFTDTQYF
CDR3nt: TGTGCCAGCAGCGCTTTAGGAGGGTTCACAGATACGCAGTATTTT
j_gene: TRBJ2-3
v_gene: TRBV9
d_gene: NA
abundance: NA

CDR3aa: CSVRDRGASGPQHF
CDR3nt: TGCAGCGTTCGGGACAGGGGGGCGTCTGGGCCCCAGCATTTT
j_gene: TRBJ1-5
v_gene: TRBV29-1
d_gene: TRBD1
abundance: NA

CDR3aa: CASSVDEADEAFF
CDR3nt: TGTGCCAGCAGCGTAGATGAGGCGGATGAAGCTTTCTTT
j_gene: TRBJ1-1
v_gene: TRBV9
d_gene: NA
abundance: NA

CDR3aa: CASSQTQGSNQPQHF
CDR3nt: TGCGCCAGCAGCCAGACACAGGGTAGCAATCAGCCCCAGCATTTT
j_gene: TRBJ1-5
v_gene: TRBV4-3
d_gene: NA
abundance: NA

CDR3aa: CAWSLTRNTIYF
CDR3nt: TGTGCCTGGAGCCTCACGAGAAACACCATATATTTT
j_gene: TRBJ1-3
v_gene: TRBV30
d_gene: NA
abundance: once

CDR3aa: CASSRYPTGFNTEAFF
CDR3nt: TGTGCCAGCAGTCGCTACCCGACAGGGTTTAACACTGAAGCTTTCTTT
j_gene: TRBJ1-1
v_gene: TRBV27
d_gene: TRBD1
abundance: NA

CDR3aa: CASSTTGTPREANYGYTF
CDR3nt: TGTGCCAGTAGTACCACCGGGACACCAAGGGAGGCTAACTATGGCTACACCTTC
j_gene: TRBJ1-2
v_gene: TRBV19
d_gene: NA
abundance: NA

CDR3aa: CASSPGDSEQFF
CDR3nt: TGTGCCAGCTCACCAGGGGACAGCGAGCAGTTCTTC
j_gene: TRBJ2-1
v_gene: TRBV18
d_gene: TRBD1
abundance: NA

CDR3aa: CASSSTGDLMNTEAFF
CDR3nt: TGTGCCAGCAGCTCTACAGGGGATCTCATGAACACTGAAGCTTTCTTT
j_gene: TRBJ1-1
v_gene: TRBV7-3
d_gene: TRBD1
abundance: NA

CDR3aa: CAISESGLAMGSYNEQFF
CDR3nt: TGTGCCATCAGTGAGTCCGGACTAGCGATGGGATCCTACAATGAGCAGTTCTTC
j_gene: TRBJ2-1
v_gene: TRBV10-3
d_gene: TRBD2
abundance: NA

CDR3aa: CASSLFTGELFF
CDR3nt: TGTGCCAGCAGTTTATTCACCGGGGAGCTGTTTTTT
j_gene: TRBJ2-2
v_gene: TRBV28
d_gene: NA
abundance: NA

CDR3aa: CASSVAESMNTEAFF
CDR3nt: TGTGCCAGCAGTGTGGCAGAATCCATGAACACTGAAGCTTTCTTT
j_gene: TRBJ1-1
v_gene: TRBV2
d_gene: NA
abundance: NA

CDR3aa: CASSLGTILRGQYF
CDR3nt: TGTGCCAGCAGCTTGGGGACGATCCTACGTGGGCAGTACTTC
j_gene: TRBJ2-7
v_gene: TRBV11-3
d_gene: NA
abundance: NA

CDR3aa: CASSLRSAGENEQYF
CDR3nt: TGTGCCAGCAGTTTAAGGTCAGCCGGGGAAAACGAGCAGTACTTC
j_gene: TRBJ2-7
v_gene: TRBV28
d_gene: NA
abundance: NA

CDR3aa: CSVAVGTNSPLHF
CDR3nt: TGCAGCGTTGCGGTGGGTACTAATTCACCCCTCCACTTT
j_gene: TRBJ1-6
v_gene: TRBV29-1
d_gene: NA
abundance: NA

CDR3aa: CASSEAGTGIYNEQFF
CDR3nt: TGTGCCAGCAGTGAAGCCGGGACAGGAATTTACAATGAGCAGTTCTTC
j_gene: TRBJ2-1
v_gene: TRBV2
d_gene: TRBD1
abundance: NA

CDR3aa: CSVRFALGPLDTQYF
CDR3nt: TGCAGCGTTCGGTTCGCCTTGGGTCCCCTAGATACGCAGTATTTT
j_gene: TRBJ2-3
v_gene: TRBV29-1
d_gene: NA
abundance: NA

CDR3aa: CASSGGLAGIYEQYF
CDR3nt: TGTGCCAGTAGTGGGGGACTAGCGGGTATCTACGAGCAGTACTTC
j_gene: TRBJ2-7
v_gene: TRBV19
d_gene: TRBD2
abundance: NA

CDR3aa: CASSQDVVEKLFF
CDR3nt: TGCGCCAGCAGCCAAGATGTGGTTGAAAAACTGTTTTTT
j_gene: TRBJ1-4
v_gene: TRBV4-1
d_gene: NA
abundance: NA

CDR3aa: CASSLGAGGEQYF
CDR3nt: TGTGCCAGCAGTTTGGGGGCAGGGGGCGAGCAGTACTTC
j_gene: TRBJ2-7
v_gene: TRBV27
d_gene: TRBD1
abundance: NA

CDR3aa: CASSDRGYEQYF
CDR3nt: TGTGCCAGCAGTGACAGGGGCTACGAGCAGTACTTC
j_gene: TRBJ2-7
v_gene: TRBV27
d_gene: TRBD1
abundance: NA

CDR3aa: CASSLQSGLQETQYF
CDR3nt: TGTGCCAGCAGCCTACAATCAGGTTTGCAAGAGACCCAGTACTTC
j_gene: TRBJ2-5
v_gene: TRBV28
d_gene: NA
abundance: NA

CDR3aa: CASSPERAGANVLTF
CDR3nt: TGTGCCAGCTCACCAGAGCGAGCTGGGGCCAACGTCCTGACTTTC
j_gene: TRBJ2-6
v_gene: TRBV18
d_gene: NA
abundance: NA

CDR3aa: CASVSTSGANVLTF
CDR3nt: TGTGCCAGCGTTTCCACCTCTGGGGCCAACGTCCTGACTTTC
j_gene: TRBJ2-6
v_gene: TRBV28
d_gene: NA
abundance: NA

CDR3aa: CASSIWRDEADTQYF
CDR3nt: TGTGCCAGTAGTATTTGGCGGGACGAAGCAGATACGCAGTATTTT
j_gene: TRBJ2-3
v_gene: TRBV19
d_gene: NA
abundance: NA

CDR3aa: CASSEEAVGYGYTF
CDR3nt: TGTGCCAGCAGTGAAGAGGCGGTGGGCTATGGCTACACCTTC
j_gene: TRBJ1-2
v_gene: TRBV6-1
d_gene: NA
abundance: NA

CDR3aa: CASSSPRDKRNTIYF
CDR3nt: TGTGCCAGCAGCTCCCCCCGGGACAAAAGAAACACCATATATTTT
j_gene: TRBJ1-3
v_gene: TRBV7-9
d_gene: NA
abundance: NA

CDR3aa: CASSLSSAGYEQYF
CDR3nt: TGTGCCAGCAGCTTAAGCTCGGCCGGCTACGAGCAGTACTTC
j_gene: TRBJ2-7
v_gene: TRBV7-9
d_gene: NA
abundance: NA

CDR3aa: CASSGEGFEDQPQHF
CDR3nt: TGTGCCAGCAGTGGAGAGGGATTCGAGGATCAGCCCCAGCATTTT
j_gene: TRBJ1-5
v_gene: TRBV6-1
d_gene: NA
abundance: NA

CDR3aa: CATGRDRGLLTNEKLFF
CDR3nt: TGTGCCACCGGACGGGACAGGGGACTCCTGACTAATGAAAAACTGTTTTTT
j_gene: TRBJ1-4
v_gene: TRBV19
d_gene: TRBD1
abundance: NA

CDR3aa: CAWGLAGPTDTQYF
CDR3nt: TGTGCCTGGGGACTAGCGGGCCCCACAGATACGCAGTATTTT
j_gene: TRBJ2-3
v_gene: TRBV30
d_gene: TRBD2
abundance: NA

CDR3aa: CASSMMSGTSGRANEQFF
CDR3nt: TGTGCCAGTAGTATGATGTCAGGGACTAGCGGGAGGGCCAATGAGCAGTTCTTC
j_gene: TRBJ2-1
v_gene: TRBV19
d_gene: TRBD2
abundance: NA

CDR3aa: CASSQGPGLAGGPQYF
CDR3nt: TGCGCCAGCAGCCAAGGACCGGGACTAGCGGGAGGGCCCCAGTACTTC
j_gene: TRBJ2-5
v_gene: TRBV4-1
d_gene: TRBD2
abundance: once

CDR3aa: CASSSGRLSSYEQYF
CDR3nt: TGTGCCAGCAGCTCCGGGCGCCTCAGCTCCTACGAGCAGTACTTC
j_gene: TRBJ2-7
v_gene: TRBV7-9
d_gene: NA
abundance: NA

CDR3aa: CASSLSPAFPNTGELFF
CDR3nt: TGTGCCAGCAGTTTATCCCCGGCATTCCCGAACACCGGGGAGCTGTTTTTT
j_gene: TRBJ2-2
v_gene: TRBV27
d_gene: NA
abundance: NA

CDR3aa: CASSLIAYEQYF
CDR3nt: TGTGCCAGCAGCTTAATAGCCTACGAGCAGTACTTC
j_gene: TRBJ2-7
v_gene: TRBV7-9
d_gene: NA
abundance: NA